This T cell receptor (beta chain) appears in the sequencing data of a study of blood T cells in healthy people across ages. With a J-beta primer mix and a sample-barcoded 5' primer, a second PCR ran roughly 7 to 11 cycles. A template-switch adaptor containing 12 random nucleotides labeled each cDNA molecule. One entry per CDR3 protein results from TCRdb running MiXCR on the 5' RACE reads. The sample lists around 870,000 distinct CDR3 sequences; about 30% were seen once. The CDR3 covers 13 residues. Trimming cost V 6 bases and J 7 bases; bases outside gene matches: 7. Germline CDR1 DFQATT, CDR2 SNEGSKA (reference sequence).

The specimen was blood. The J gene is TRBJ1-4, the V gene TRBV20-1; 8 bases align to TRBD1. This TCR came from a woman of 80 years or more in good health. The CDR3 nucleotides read TGCAGTGCCGGAGGACAGGGCACTGAAAAACTGTTTTTT. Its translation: CSAGGQGTEKLFF.